The 15 T cell receptor beta chains below all came from one sample that was sequenced in a study of blood T cell repertoires in COVID-19. Profiled with immunoSEQ multiplex PCR; TCRdb holds only in-frame clones, not every one. The sample includes about 280,000 clones, roughly four fifths of them seen just once. Sequences were obtained from PBMCs or T cells enriched from blood (not recorded which). The receptor source for this set is a man aged 40-49 years who had been exposed to COVID-19.

This clone has more than one count but fewer than ten. The CDR3 region is CASQDRTGNTEAFF. The CDR3 coding sequence is TGTGCCAGCCAAGACCGGACAGGGAACACTGAAGCTTTCTTT. The rearrangement uses TRBV2 and TRBJ1-1; 7 bases are a match to TRBD1. The CDR3 runs 14 residues. V gave up 8 bases and J gave up 1 base; unmatched junction bases: 7. CDR1 and CDR2 (germline): SNHLY, FYNNEI.

This sequence joins TRBV14 and TRBJ1-1; 7 bases line up with TRBD1. Trimming removed 1 base from V and 10 bases from J; junction bases left unmatched: 9. Germline assignment: CDR1 SGHDN and CDR2 FVKESK. CDR3 length: 14 amino acids. The CDR3 bases are TGTGCCAGCAGCCAAGGAACAGGGGATTTGGGAGCTTTCTTT. It yields the protein CASSQGTGDLGAFF.

This chain uses TRBV15 with TRBJ1-2, with a possible D match to TRBD1 (6 bases). Germline CDR1 reads LNHNV; CDR2 reads YYDKDF (reference sequence). Trimming cost V 3 bases and J 8 bases, with 13 bases left between them. CDR3 length equals 13 residues. CDR3 amino acids: CATSSRGYWGYTF. CDR3 bases: TGTGCCACCAGCAGCAGGGGTTACTGGGGCTACACCTTC.

This clone is a singleton in its sample. The rearrangement links TRBV6-5 to TRBJ2-4, with no clear D. This CDR3 is built from 13 residues. V was pared by 5 bases and J by 0 bases, with 5 bases between. The germline V gene encodes CDR1 MNHEY and CDR2 SVGAGI. Written as DNA, the CDR3 is TGTGCCAGCAGTACTCTAGCCAAAAACATTCAGTACTTC. It encodes CASSTLAKNIQYF.

The chain couples TRBV12-3 or TRBV12-4 to TRBJ1-5; 7 nucleotides line up with TRBD1. V dropped 10 bases and J dropped 4; count of bases not matched to a gene: 4. This CDR3 has 12 amino acids. The CDR3 is CATRQGNQPQHF. CDR3 DNA sequence: TGTGCCACCAGACAGGGAAATCAGCCCCAGCATTTT.

V gene TRBV19 combines with J gene TRBJ2-5; 10 bases align to TRBD2. J was trimmed by 4 bases and V by 6 bases; bases with no gene match: 2. Germline V gene sequence: CDR1 LNHDA, CDR2 SQIVND (reference sequence). The CDR3 is made up of 13 amino acids. CDR3 protein: CASSSSGRETQYF. Here the CDR3 DNA reads TGTGCCAGTAGCTCTAGCGGGAGAGAGACCCAGTACTTC.

V usage is TRBV2 and J usage is TRBJ1-1; D remains ambiguous. The germline V gene encodes CDR1 SNHLY and CDR2 FYNNEI. V gave up 8 bases and J gave up 1 base, with 5 bases separating them. This CDR3 has 11 residues. The CDR3 here is CASQKNTEAFF. DNA of the CDR3: TGTGCCAGCCAGAAGAACACTGAAGCTTTCTTT.

V and J are TRBV27 and TRBJ1-5, with TRBD1 matching over 7 bases. CDR3 length: 16 amino acids. Germline CDR1 and CDR2: MNHEY and SMNVEV (reference sequence). Trimming cost V 5 bases and J 1 base; bases outside gene matches: 8. Here the CDR3 reads CASSITGALSNQPQHF. The CDR3 bases are TGTGCCAGCAGTATTACAGGGGCATTAAGCAATCAGCCCCAGCATTTT.

The V and J genes are TRBV3-1 (or the pseudogene TRBV3-2) and TRBJ2-5; D call uncertain. Trimming stripped 2 bases from V and 3 bases from J, with 4 bases between. The CDR3 is 12 amino acids. Looked up from germline, CDR1 is LGHDT and CDR2 is YNNKEL (reference sequence). The CDR3: CASSQQEETQYF. The DNA for the CDR3 is TGTGCCAGCAGCCAACAGGAAGAGACCCAGTACTTC.

The rearrangement uses TRBV11-2 and TRBJ1-1; 7 bases are shared with TRBD1. The junction had 7 bases not matched to a gene; V was cut back by 6 bases and J by 6 bases. Per the germline V gene, CDR1 is SGHAT and CDR2 is FQNNGV. The CDR3 consists of 13 residues. The CDR3 DNA reads as TGTGCCAGCAGGAGACAGGGATCCTCTGAAGCTTTCTTT. Translation gives CASRRQGSSEAFF.

The chain employs TRBV15 and TRBJ2-1; a possible D gene is TRBD2 (6 bases). The V end lost 1 base, the J end lost 0 bases, and 7 bases lay between the germline ends. CDR3 size: 15 residues. Per the germline V gene, CDR1 is LNHNV and CDR2 is YYDKDF (reference sequence). CDR3 coding DNA: TGTGCCACCAGCAGAGTAGCGGCCTCCTACAATGAGCAGTTCTTC. Translated: CATSRVAASYNEQFF.

The chain carries TRBV30 and TRBJ2-7, with a weak D call TRBD1 (5 bases). Per germline, CDR1 GTSNPN and CDR2 SVGIG (reference sequence). The CDR3 is made up of 12 amino acids. Trimming cost V 4 bases and J 1 base, with 8 bases left between them. CDR3 bases: TGTGCCTGGAATCAGGGATCCTACGAGCAGTACTTC. The encoded protein is CAWNQGSYEQYF.

The J gene is TRBJ2-7, the V gene TRBV10-1; 8 bases are a match to TRBD2. The CDR3 runs 15 residues. Germline V gene lookup returns CDR1 WNHNN and CDR2 SYGVQD (reference sequence). V lost 4 bases and J lost 0; bases outside the gene matches: 5. The DNA of the CDR3 is TGCGCCAGCAGTGGGGCGGGAGGCCTCTCCTACGAGCAGTACTTC. This sequence encodes CASSGAGGLSYEQYF.

The rearrangement links TRBV7-2 to TRBJ1-2; TRBD1 might be the D (5 bases). The CDR3 extends over 15 amino acids. V was cut by 0 bases and J by 5 bases, with 13 bases left in between. Germline V CDR1 and CDR2: SGHTA, FQGNSA. CDR3 bases: TGTGCCAGCAGCTTAGCCTTTGGGGACTCGTATGGCTACACCTTC. Translating gives CASSLAFGDSYGYTF.

The V gene is TRBV6-2 or TRBV6-3, the J gene TRBJ2-3, with 11 nucleotides matching TRBD2. This CDR3 comprises 15 residues. With V trimmed by 5 bases and J by 6 bases, 7 bases remained unmatched. CDR1 is MNHEY and CDR2 is SVGEGT in the germline V gene. DNA of the CDR3: TGTGCCAGCAGTCCCCCACTAGCGGGAGTTGATACGCAGTATTTT. It codes for CASSPPLAGVDTQYF.